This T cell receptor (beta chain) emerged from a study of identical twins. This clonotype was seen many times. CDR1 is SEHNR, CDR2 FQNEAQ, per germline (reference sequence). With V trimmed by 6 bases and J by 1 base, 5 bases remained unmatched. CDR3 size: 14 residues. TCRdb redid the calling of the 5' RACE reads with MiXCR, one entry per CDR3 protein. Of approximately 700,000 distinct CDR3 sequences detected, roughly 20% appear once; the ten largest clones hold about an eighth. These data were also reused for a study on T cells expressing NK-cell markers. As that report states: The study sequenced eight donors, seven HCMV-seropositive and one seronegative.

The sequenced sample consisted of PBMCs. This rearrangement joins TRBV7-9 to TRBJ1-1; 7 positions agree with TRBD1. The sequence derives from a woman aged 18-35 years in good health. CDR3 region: CASRGGVGNTEAFF. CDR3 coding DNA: TGTGCCAGCAGAGGGGGCGTCGGGAACACTGAAGCTTTCTTT.